This T cell receptor (beta chain) was identified in a study of T-cell memory formation after mild COVID-19. TCRdb processed the 5' RACE reads anew with MiXCR; each CDR3 protein has one entry. This sample has about 170,000 distinct CDR3 sequences, with 13% found just once. Germline V gene data show CDR1 as SGHTA and CDR2 as FQGTGA. Trimming removed 1 base from V and 3 bases from J, with 15 bases in between. This CDR3 has 17 residues. The chain employs TRBV7-3 and TRBJ2-2; D remains unclear. The sequencing input was PBMCs or a T cell subset sorted from them (not recorded which). The sequence was collected from a man aged 18-30 years who had mild COVID-19 (a few samples of this study predate the infection). Cell type and time point are not known. CDR3 coding DNA: TGTGCCAGCAGCTTAAGTTTGGCTATTGGTCACACCGGGGAGCTGTTTTTT. It specifies CASSLSLAIGHTGELFF.